The 8 T cell receptor beta chains presented below share a single source sample, sequenced in a study of cytomegalovirus exposure and HLA in healthy donors. Amplification used 60 Vbeta primers and 13 Jbeta primers. Method: immunoSEQ multiplex PCR; TCRdb's copy keeps in-frame clones and lacks some. Of approximately 150,000 clones listed, approximately 90% are singletons. The sequenced material came from PBMCs. The receptor source for this set is a woman younger than 45 in good health and CMV-seronegative.

The chain couples TRBV7-2 to TRBJ2-4, with 9 bases aligning to TRBD2. The trim removed 0 bases at V and 0 bases at J, leaving 12 bases unmatched. Per the germline V gene, CDR1 is SGHTA and CDR2 is FQGNSA. The CDR3 loop spans 20 amino acids. The CDR3 region is CASSLALGVRGGVAKNIQYF. In nucleotides, the CDR3 is TGTGCCAGCAGCTTAGCCCTGGGGGTACGCGGGGGGGTAGCCAAAAACATTCAGTACTTC.

The chain carries TRBV9 and TRBJ2-5, with 8 positions matching TRBD2. Germline V gene data show CDR1 as SGDLS and CDR2 as YYNGEE. The V segment lost 6 bases and the J segment 1 base; nucleotides outside the gene matches: 8. This CDR3 has 15 amino acids. The CDR3 nucleotides read TGTGCCAGCACCCGGGGGGGAGAGCTCCAAGAGACCCAGTACTTC. As protein: CASTRGGELQETQYF.

This clone came up a few times. The chain has TRBV9 and TRBJ2-3, with TRBD2 matching over 11 bases. Germline V CDR1 and CDR2: SGDLS, YYNGEE. V was pared by 2 bases and J by 4 bases, with 6 bases of the junction left unmatched. The CDR3 spans 16 residues. This CDR3 is CASSVQLAGAADTQYF. The CDR3 DNA is TGTGCCAGCAGCGTCCAACTAGCGGGAGCAGCAGATACGCAGTATTTT. The whole variable domain, remainder taken from reference TRBV9 and TRBJ2-3, is DSGVTQTPKHLITATGQRVTLRCSPRSGDLSVYWYQQSLDQGLQFLIQYYNGEERAKGNILERFSAQQFPDLHSELNLSSLELGDSALYFCASSVQLAGAADTQYFGPGTRLTVL.

The gene calls are TRBV7-8 and TRBJ1-5, with 9 bases aligning to TRBD1. The V gene's germline CDR1 is SGHVS and CDR2 FQNEAQ. The CDR3 is 14 residues long. Trimming took 4 bases from V and 6 from J; bases not matched to a gene: 4. The CDR3: CASSSGQGLQPQHF. CDR3 DNA sequence: TGTGCCAGCAGCTCAGGACAGGGGCTTCAGCCCCAGCATTTT.

The chain links TRBV11-3 to TRBJ2-3, with a possible D match to TRBD1 (5 bases). Trimming stripped 2 bases from V and 0 bases from J, with 9 bases between. CDR1 and CDR2 (germline): SGHNT, YENEEA. The CDR3 loop spans 15 amino acids. CDR3 region: CASSLLGASTDTQYF. CDR3 nucleotide sequence: TGTGCCAGCAGCTTATTAGGGGCTAGCACAGATACGCAGTATTTT.

J is TRBJ2-2 and V is TRBV5-6; unclear D gene. With 0 bases removed from V and 6 bases from J, the gap between germline ends came to 9 bases. CDR1 and CDR2 from the germline V gene are SGHDT and YYEEEE. The CDR3 runs 14 residues. In nucleotides, the CDR3 is TGTGCCAGCAGCTTGGAACAGTCGGCCGGGGAGCTGTTTTTT. As protein: CASSLEQSAGELFF. Supplemented by reference TRBV5-6 and TRBJ2-2, the full variable domain reads DAGVTQSPTHLIKTRGQQVTLRCSPKSGHDTVSWYQQALGQGPQFIFQYYEEEERQRGNFPDRFSGHQFPNYSSELNVNALLLGDSALYLCASSLEQSAGELFFGEGSRLTVL.

This chain uses TRBV15 with TRBJ2-1; 7 bases are shared with TRBD2. With V trimmed by 5 bases and J by 7 bases, 11 bases remained unmatched. This CDR3 is 15 amino acids long. Per germline, CDR1 LNHNV and CDR2 YYDKDF (reference sequence). This CDR3 is CATSVAGLTRNEQFF. The CDR3 coding sequence is TGTGCCACCAGCGTGGCGGGACTAACCCGTAATGAGCAGTTCTTC.

This sequence joins TRBV19 and TRBJ1-2; TRBD1 matches 7 bases. There are 17 residues in the CDR3. Trimming removed 3 bases from V and 3 bases from J; junction bases left unmatched: 13. Germline lookup yields CDR1 LNHDA and CDR2 SQIVND (reference sequence). CDR3 region: CASSISAPGQQDYGYTF. The CDR3 DNA sequence: TGTGCCAGTAGTATTTCCGCTCCGGGACAGCAGGACTATGGCTACACCTTC.